One TCR beta chain is described in this entry. Its specificity is not known. The treatment here: approximately nine-day PBMC culture with coronavirus spike peptide pools or control peptides (ViraFEST assay). The data were obtained in a study of vaccination and CD4 T cells after COVID-19. Trimming stripped 4 bases from V and 4 bases from J, with 11 bases between. CDR3 size: 13 residues. Germline CDR1 reads SGHDT; CDR2 reads YYEEEE. Sequencing of DNA taken from cultured CD4+ T cells relied on the Oncomine TCR Beta short-read assay. TCRdb passed the PCR reads through MiXCR, listing each CDR3 protein once. Of some 9,300 distinct CDR3 sequences listed, over 40% are singletons.

The sample consisted of CD4+ T cells from blood, cultured in vitro. The chain employs TRBV5-6 and TRBJ1-2; D is undetermined. The origin of this receptor is a human donor who had recovered from COVID-19. The CDR3 sequence is CASSTTDRYGYTF. CDR3 sequence (DNA): TGTGCCAGCAGCACGACGGACCGCTATGGCTACACCTTC.